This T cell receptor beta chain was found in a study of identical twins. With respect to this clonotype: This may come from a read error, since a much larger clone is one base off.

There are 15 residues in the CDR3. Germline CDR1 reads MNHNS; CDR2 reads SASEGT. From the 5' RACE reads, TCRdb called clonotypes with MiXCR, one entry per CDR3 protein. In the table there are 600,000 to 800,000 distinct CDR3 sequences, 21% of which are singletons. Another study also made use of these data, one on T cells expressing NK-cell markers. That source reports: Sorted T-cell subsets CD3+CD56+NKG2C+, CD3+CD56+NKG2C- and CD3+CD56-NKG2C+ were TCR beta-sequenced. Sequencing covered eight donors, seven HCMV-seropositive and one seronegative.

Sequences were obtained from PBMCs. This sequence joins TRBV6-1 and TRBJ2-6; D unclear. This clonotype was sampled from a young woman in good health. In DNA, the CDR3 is TGTGCCAGCACCGGACGCCTCTCTGGGTCCAACGTCCTGACTTTC. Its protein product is CASTGRLSGSNVLTF.